Presented here are 25 T cell receptor beta chains from one specimen sequenced in a study of cytomegalovirus exposure and HLA in healthy donors. The PCR made use of 60 Vbeta and 13 Jbeta primers. Here immunoSEQ multiplex PCR was the method, and the copy in TCRdb shows in-frame clones only, minus some. Among about 300,000 clones listed, around 86% were seen once. Sequenced sample: PBMCs. These receptors were taken from a man aged 40-49 years in good health and CMV-seropositive.

The gene calls are TRBV7-3 and TRBJ2-5; TRBD2 matches at 7 bases. This CDR3 spans 15 amino acids. Germline V lookup: CDR1 SGHTA, CDR2 FQGTGA. J was trimmed by 5 bases and V by 2 bases; bases with no gene match: 8. Here the CDR3 reads CASSLGGSLGETQYF. Written as DNA, the CDR3 is TGTGCCAGCAGCTTAGGCGGGAGTCTAGGGGAGACCCAGTACTTC.

In its sample, this clone was seen once. The CDR3 reads CASSQLIGGRTYNEQFF. CDR3 coding DNA: TGTGCCAGCAGCCAACTGATCGGCGGGAGGACTTACAATGAGCAGTTCTTC. The gene calls are TRBV7-6 and TRBJ2-1; the match to TRBD2 covers 8 bases. V gave up 5 bases and J gave up 4 bases; unmatched junction bases: 13. This CDR3 contains 17 residues. In germline, CDR1 is SGHVS, CDR2 FNYEAQ.

This clone has a single count. The chain uses TRBV12-5 and TRBJ1-1; TRBD1 agrees at 10 bases. After removal of 7 bases from V and 5 bases from J, the junction contained 10 bases not matched to a gene. Per the germline V gene, CDR1 is LGHNT and CDR2 is FRNRAP. There are 15 residues in the CDR3. The CDR3 protein is CASAKAGQGRTEAFF. In DNA, the CDR3 is TGTGCTAGTGCCAAGGCGGGACAGGGGAGGACTGAAGCTTTCTTT.

V and J are TRBV5-1 and TRBJ2-2, with 8 bases fitting TRBD1. The ends lost 4 bases at V and 6 bases at J; junction bases unmatched: 5. This CDR3 spans 14 amino acids. CDR1 and CDR2 (germline): SGHRS, YFSETQ. This CDR3 reads CASSAGQGSGELFF. CDR3 bases: TGCGCCAGCAGCGCCGGACAGGGTTCCGGGGAGCTGTTTTTT. The full variable domain, its missing parts supplied by reference TRBV5-1 and TRBJ2-2, is KAGVTQTPRYLIKTRGQQVTLSCSPISGHRSVSWYQQTPGQGLQFLFEYFSETQRNKGNFPGRFSGRQFSNSRSEMNVSTLELGDSALYLCASSAGQGSGELFFGEGSRLTVL.

The chain is built from TRBV28 and TRBJ2-3; 9 bases line up with TRBD2. This CDR3 has 18 residues. The V segment lost 4 bases and the J segment 2 bases; nucleotides outside the gene matches: 13. Germline loops: CDR1 MDHEN, CDR2 SYDVKM. CDR3 sequence (DNA): TGTGCCAGCAGTTCCCTCCTGACTAGCGGAGAAGTCACAGATACGCAGTATTTT. Protein: CASSSLLTSGEVTDTQYF.

The chain links TRBV28 to TRBJ2-7, with TRBD2 identical over 8 bases. With V trimmed by 6 bases and J by 0 bases, 4 bases remained unmatched. The CDR3 contains 14 residues. Per germline, CDR1 MDHEN and CDR2 SYDVKM. The CDR3 DNA follows: TGTGCCAGCAGGGCGGGGGGACGCTCCTACGAGCAGTACTTC. It specifies CASRAGGRSYEQYF.

The chain joins TRBV6-6 to TRBJ2-7; D is perhaps TRBD2 (5 bases). This CDR3 has 13 residues. V dropped 6 bases and J dropped 3 bases, with 12 bases sitting between them. Germline loops: CDR1 MNHNY, CDR2 SVGAGI (reference sequence). The CDR3 nucleotides are TGTGCCAGCAGCCGCGGACTGTTCTACGAGCAGTACTTC. Protein sequence: CASSRGLFYEQYF.

The CDR3 bases are TGTGCCAGCAGCTTGGAGTCAGCGGGAGTGAACGAGCAGTACTTC. It is translated as CASSLESAGVNEQYF. The rearrangement links TRBV5-6 to TRBJ2-7, with 8 positions matching TRBD2. Germline V gene sequence: CDR1 SGHDT, CDR2 YYEEEE. The CDR3 loop spans 15 amino acids. V was clipped by 0 bases and J by 5 bases; unmatched bases: 7.

This clone was found a few times. This chain joins TRBV28 and TRBJ2-1; 7 nucleotides match TRBD1. Looked up from germline, CDR1 is MDHEN and CDR2 is SYDVKM. This CDR3 region has 15 residues. V dropped 5 bases and J dropped 7; count of bases not matched to a gene: 11. The CDR3 sequence: CASSHGTAPKNEQFF. DNA for the CDR3: TGTGCCAGCAGTCACGGGACAGCCCCTAAAAATGAGCAGTTCTTC.

This clone was picked up one time. The chain recombines TRBV2 with TRBJ2-7; 12 bases are shared with TRBD2. Trimming at V came to 5 bases and at J to 6 bases, leaving 5 bases not matched to a gene. Per the germline V gene, CDR1 is SNHLY and CDR2 is FYNNEI. This CDR3 spans 14 amino acids. The CDR3 spells CASSLAGGVGEQYF. CDR3 sequence (DNA): TGTGCCAGCAGTCTAGCGGGAGGGGTTGGCGAGCAGTACTTC.

V and J are TRBV5-1 and TRBJ2-3, with a possible D match to TRBD2 (6 bases). There are 16 residues in the CDR3. Germline V CDR1 and CDR2: SGHRS, YFSETQ. V gave up 1 base and J gave up 2 bases, with 14 bases separating them. The CDR3 sequence: CASSLQASANTDTQYF. In DNA form, the CDR3 reads TGCGCCAGCAGCTTGCAGGCTAGCGCGAACACAGATACGCAGTATTTT.

This clone was seen once. The CDR3 nucleotides are TGTGCCAGCAGCCTAGGACTAGCGGGAAACAATGAGCAGTTCTTC. As protein: CASSLGLAGNNEQFF. The chain carries TRBV7-3 and TRBJ2-1; 12 bases map to TRBD2. CDR3 size: 15 residues. Germline V gene data show CDR1 as SGHTA and CDR2 as FQGTGA. V was clipped by 5 bases and J by 5 bases; unmatched bases: 4.

The chain recombines TRBV12-5 with TRBJ1-1; D not resolved. V lost 0 bases and J 2 bases, leaving 10 bases between the germline ends. The V gene's germline CDR1 is LGHNT and CDR2 FRNRAP. The CDR3 has 15 residues. The CDR3 sequence is CASGLVMGSNTEAFF. The CDR3 nucleotides are TGTGCTAGTGGTTTGGTAATGGGCTCAAACACTGAAGCTTTCTTT.

The chain combines TRBV28 with TRBJ2-3, with 10 nucleotides matching TRBD1. Looked up from germline, CDR1 is MDHEN and CDR2 is SYDVKM. V trimming: 5 bases; J trimming: 6 bases; junction bases outside the gene matches: 5. The CDR3 covers 14 residues. As DNA, the CDR3 is TGTGCCAGCAGTAGACAGGGGGCCGTCGATACGCAGTATTTT. It is translated as CASSRQGAVDTQYF.

This rearrangement joins TRBV7-2 to TRBJ2-1, with 10 bases aligning to TRBD2. This CDR3 has 18 amino acids. CDR1 SGHTA and CDR2 FQGNSA come from the germline V gene. Trimming removed 5 bases from V and 8 bases from J; junction bases left unmatched: 18. CDR3 nucleotides: TGTGCCAGCAGCCAAGGAGGGCTAGCGGGAGATGTGGGGTATGAGCAGTTCTTC. The encoded protein is CASSQGGLAGDVGYEQFF.

The chain employs TRBV9 and TRBJ2-5; TRBD2 aligns across 9 bases. CDR3 size: 16 residues. CDR1 is SGDLS and CDR2 is YYNGEE in the germline V gene. V shed 0 bases and J 1 base; nucleotides not matched to a gene: 4. CDR3 in DNA: TGTGCCAGCAGCGTAGACAGCGGGAGGCCCCAAGAGACCCAGTACTTC. This gives the protein CASSVDSGRPQETQYF.

The J gene is TRBJ2-7, the V gene TRBV6-1; 11 nucleotides match TRBD2. The CDR3 extends over 15 amino acids. Germline V gene sequence: CDR1 MNHNS, CDR2 SASEGT. V lost 6 bases and J lost 2; bases outside the gene matches: 6. CDR3 nucleotide sequence: TGTGCCAGCAGCCTAGCGGGAGGCAAGACCTACGAGCAGTACTTC. Its protein product is CASSLAGGKTYEQYF.

A few counts support this clone. J is TRBJ2-6 and V is TRBV29-1; unclear D gene. The CDR3 sequence is 15 residues long. Trimming removed 2 bases at V and 2 bases at J, with 10 bases between. CDR1 is SQVTM and CDR2 is ANQGSEA in the germline V gene. This chain's CDR3 is CSVESGRTGANVLTF. The CDR3 DNA follows: TGCAGCGTTGAATCGGGTAGAACTGGGGCCAACGTCCTGACTTTC.

This clone was detected a few times. Other DNA variants within this sample encode the same CDR3. The chain uses TRBV2 and TRBJ2-1; D gene uncertain. The CDR3 length is 11 residues. CDR1 is SNHLY and CDR2 is FYNNEI in the germline V gene. Deletions cut 7 bases from V and 3 bases from J, with 4 bases between. CDR3 in DNA: TGTGCCAGCACTAACTACAATGAGCAGTTCTTC. Residues: CASTNYNEQFF.

The chain has TRBV7-9 and TRBJ2-7; tentative D call: TRBD1 (5 bases). Trimming removed 5 bases at V and 4 bases at J, with 12 bases between. Germline-derived CDR1 and CDR2 are SEHNR and FQNEAQ (reference sequence). This CDR3 region has 13 residues. CDR3 in amino acids: CASSPTTEYEQYF. The DNA for the CDR3 is TGTGCCAGCAGCCCAACGACAGAGTACGAGCAGTACTTC.

This clone showed up just once. The chain has TRBV5-5 and TRBJ2-7; tentatively, D is TRBD1 (6 bases). Germline V gives CDR1 SGHKS, CDR2 YYEKEE (reference sequence). V was pared by 4 bases and J by 3 bases, with 14 bases between. The CDR3 is made up of 14 amino acids. CDR3 protein: CASSALTGIYEQYF. In nucleotides, the CDR3 is TGTGCCAGCAGCGCTTTAACAGGGATCTACGAGCAGTACTTC.

The chain joins TRBV7-9 to TRBJ1-1, with unresolved D. V was shortened by 2 bases and J by 0 bases, with 10 bases between the two germline ends. Germline V gene data show CDR1 as SEHNR and CDR2 as FQNEAQ (reference sequence). CDR3 length: 15 residues. The CDR3 region has the DNA TGTGCCAGCAGCTTACAGGATTTCATGAACACTGAAGCTTTCTTT. As protein: CASSLQDFMNTEAFF.

The chain recombines TRBV27 with TRBJ1-3; TRBD1 is a possible D gene (6 bases). The germline V gene encodes CDR1 MNHEY and CDR2 SMNVEV (reference sequence). V was shortened by 8 bases and J by 2 bases, with 13 bases between the two germline ends. This CDR3 is 14 amino acids long. For the CDR3, the DNA is TGTGCCAGCGCGCAGGGGCCAGCTGGAAACACCATATATTTT. It encodes CASAQGPAGNTIYF.

The J gene is TRBJ2-7, the V gene TRBV18, with no clear D. CDR1 is KGHSH and CDR2 is LQKENI in the germline V gene. Trimming removed 6 bases from V and 0 bases from J, with 18 bases in between. The CDR3 totals 16 residues. Written as DNA, the CDR3 is TGTGCCAGCTCCCGAGGAGACCGAATCAACTCCTACGAGCAGTACTTC. This encodes CASSRGDRINSYEQYF.

The chain joins TRBV6-1 to TRBJ1-2; TRBD1 agrees at 7 bases. The CDR3 covers 15 residues. Losses at the gene ends were 3 bases for V and 6 bases for J; bases not matched to a gene: 10. Germline CDR1 is MNHNS and CDR2 is SASEGT. CDR3 sequence: CASSEMYGGTDGYTF. CDR3 coding DNA: TGTGCCAGCAGTGAGATGTATGGGGGGACAGATGGCTACACCTTC.